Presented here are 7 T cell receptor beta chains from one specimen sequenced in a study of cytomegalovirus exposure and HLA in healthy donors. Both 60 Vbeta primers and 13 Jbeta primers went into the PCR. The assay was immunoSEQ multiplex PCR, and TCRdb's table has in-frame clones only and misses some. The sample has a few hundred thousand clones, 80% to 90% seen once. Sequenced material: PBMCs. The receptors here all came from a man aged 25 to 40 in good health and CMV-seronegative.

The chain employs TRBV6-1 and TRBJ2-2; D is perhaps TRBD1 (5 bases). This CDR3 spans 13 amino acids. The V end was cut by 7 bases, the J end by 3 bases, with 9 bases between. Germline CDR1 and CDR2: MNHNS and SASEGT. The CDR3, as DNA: TGTGCCAGCATGGACACTTACACCGGGGAGCTGTTTTTT. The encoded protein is CASMDTYTGELFF.

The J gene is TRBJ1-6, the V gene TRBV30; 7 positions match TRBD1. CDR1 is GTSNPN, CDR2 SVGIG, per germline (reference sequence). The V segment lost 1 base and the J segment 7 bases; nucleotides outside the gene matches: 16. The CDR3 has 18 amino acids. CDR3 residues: CAWSEWTVRQGMNSPLHF. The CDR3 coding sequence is TGTGCCTGGAGTGAGTGGACCGTAAGACAGGGTATGAATTCACCCCTCCACTTT.

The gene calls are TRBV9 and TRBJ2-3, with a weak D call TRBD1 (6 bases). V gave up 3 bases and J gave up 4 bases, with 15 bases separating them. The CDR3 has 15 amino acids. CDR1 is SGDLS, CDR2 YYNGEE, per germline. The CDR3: CASSAVGTISDTQYF. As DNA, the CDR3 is TGTGCCAGCAGCGCCGTGGGGACAATCTCAGATACGCAGTATTTT.

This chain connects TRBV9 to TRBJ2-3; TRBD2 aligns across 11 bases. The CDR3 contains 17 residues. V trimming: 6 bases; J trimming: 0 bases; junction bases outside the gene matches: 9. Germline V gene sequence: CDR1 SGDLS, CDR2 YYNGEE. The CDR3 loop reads CASNLAGGTFSTDTQYF. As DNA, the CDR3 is TGTGCCAGCAACCTAGCGGGGGGCACGTTTAGCACAGATACGCAGTATTTT.

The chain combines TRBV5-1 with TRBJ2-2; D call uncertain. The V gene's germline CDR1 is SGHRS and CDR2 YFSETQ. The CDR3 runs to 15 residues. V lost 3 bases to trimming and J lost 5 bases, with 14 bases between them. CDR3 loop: CASSSSGSRTGELFF. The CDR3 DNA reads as TGCGCCAGCAGCTCCTCAGGTAGTCGGACCGGGGAGCTGTTTTTT.

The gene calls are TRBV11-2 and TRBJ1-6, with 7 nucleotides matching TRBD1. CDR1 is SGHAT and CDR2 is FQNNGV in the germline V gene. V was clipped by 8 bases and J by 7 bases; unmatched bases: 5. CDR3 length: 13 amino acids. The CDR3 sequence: CASGTAQNSPLHF. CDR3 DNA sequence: TGTGCCAGCGGGACAGCACAGAATTCACCCCTCCACTTT.

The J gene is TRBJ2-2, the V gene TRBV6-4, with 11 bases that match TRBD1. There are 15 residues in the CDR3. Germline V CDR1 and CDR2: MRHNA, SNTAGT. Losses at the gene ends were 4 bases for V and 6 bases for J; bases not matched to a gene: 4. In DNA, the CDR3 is TGTGCCAGCAGTGCCGGACAGGGGGCGCCCGGGGAGCTGTTTTTT. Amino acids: CASSAGQGAPGELFF.